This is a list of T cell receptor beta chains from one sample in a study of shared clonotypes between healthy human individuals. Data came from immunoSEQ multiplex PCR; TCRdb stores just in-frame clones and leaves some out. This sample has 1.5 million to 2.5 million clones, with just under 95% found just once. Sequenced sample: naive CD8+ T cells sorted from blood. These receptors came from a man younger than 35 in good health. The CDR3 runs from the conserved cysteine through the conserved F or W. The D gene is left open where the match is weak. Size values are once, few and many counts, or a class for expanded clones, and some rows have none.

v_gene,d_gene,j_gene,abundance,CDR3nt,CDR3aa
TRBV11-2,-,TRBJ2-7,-,TGTGCCAGCAGCTTCCTCTACGATCTGGCCTTC,CASSFLYDLAF
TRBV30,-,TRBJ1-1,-,TGTGCCTGGAGTGTGGGATTCGAAGCTTTCTTT,CAWSVGFEAFF
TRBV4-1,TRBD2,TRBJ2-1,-,TGCGCCAGCAGCTCCTTAGCGGGGGGGGCCTACAATGAGCAGTTCTTC,CASSSLAGGAYNEQFF
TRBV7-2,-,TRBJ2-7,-,TGTGCCAGCAGCTTAGGTGTAGACACCCGCTACGAGCAGTACTTC,CASSLGVDTRYEQYF
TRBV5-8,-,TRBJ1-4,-,TGTGCCAGCAGCTTTCTCCCTTGGGGGACTAATGAAAAACTGTTTTTT,CASSFLPWGTNEKLFF
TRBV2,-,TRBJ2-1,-,TGTGCCAGCATTGGGCTTGGAAACAATGAGCAGTTCTTC,CASIGLGNNEQFF
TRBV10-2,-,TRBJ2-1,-,TGCGCCAGCAGTGAGCGGGTCTACAATGAGCAGTTCTTC,CASSERVYNEQFF
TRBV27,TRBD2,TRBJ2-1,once,TGTGCCAGCAGTCCCTTAGCGGGATCGTCTTACAATGAGCAGTTCTTC,CASSPLAGSSYNEQFF
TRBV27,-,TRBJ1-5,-,TGTGCCAGCAGTTGGGGGTATGATCAGCCCCAGCATTTT,CASSWGYDQPQHF
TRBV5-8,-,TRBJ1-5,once,TGTGCCAGCAGCTTCAAAACTTCCACCCAGCCCCAGCATTTT,CASSFKTSTQPQHF
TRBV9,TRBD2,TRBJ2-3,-,TGTGCCAGCAGCGTCGAGGGACTAGCGATAGATACGCAGTATTTT,CASSVEGLAIDTQYF
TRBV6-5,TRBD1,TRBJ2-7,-,TGTGCCAGCAGTTTGGGACAGGGGTCCTACGAGCAGTACTTC,CASSLGQGSYEQYF
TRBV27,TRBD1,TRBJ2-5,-,TGTGCCAGCAGGCGAGGGGGCGCGTCCCAAGAGACCCAGTACTTC,CASRRGGASQETQYF
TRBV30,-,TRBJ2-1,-,TGTGCCTGCCTTAGCCTCAGCTCCTACAATGAGCAGTTCTTC,CACLSLSSYNEQFF
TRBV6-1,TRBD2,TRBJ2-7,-,TGTGCCAGCAGTGCGGGGGGGTCGGAATCTAGCTACGAGCAGTACTTC,CASSAGGSESSYEQYF
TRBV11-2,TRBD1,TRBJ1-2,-,TGTGCCAGCAGCTATACGGGACAGGGGGGCTATGGCTACACCTTC,CASSYTGQGGYGYTF
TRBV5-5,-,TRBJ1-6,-,TGTGCCAGCAGCTGGCCCGGTAGAGACAGTTATAATTCACCCCTCCACTTT,CASSWPGRDSYNSPLHF
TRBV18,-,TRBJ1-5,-,TGTGCCAGCACAGGAGAAAGCAATCAGCCCCAGCATTTT,CASTGESNQPQHF
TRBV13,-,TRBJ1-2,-,TGTGCCAGCAGCCCAGGGCGTTGGGGGGCCGACGGCTACACCTTC,CASSPGRWGADGYTF
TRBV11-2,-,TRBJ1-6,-,TGTGCCAGCAGCCCCCGTCGTCTGGAACCGGGACGTTCTTATTCACCCCTCCACTTT,CASSPRRLEPGRSYSPLHF
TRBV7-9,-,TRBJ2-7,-,TGTGCCAGCAGCTTGGGGTACACGGACGAGCAGTACTTC,CASSLGYTDEQYF
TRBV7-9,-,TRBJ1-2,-,TGTGCCATTGATCCGGCGGGCTACACCTTC,CAIDPAGYTF
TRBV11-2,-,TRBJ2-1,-,TGTGCCAGCAGCTTAGTATTCGGGAGTTCCTACAATGAGCAGTTCTTC,CASSLVFGSSYNEQFF
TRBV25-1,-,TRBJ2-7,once,TGTGCCAGCAGTGAAAGGGGCGACGAGCAGTACTTC,CASSERGDEQYF
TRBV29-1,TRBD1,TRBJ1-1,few,TGCAGCGCTGGACAGGGGGAGAACACTGAAGCTTTCTTT,CSAGQGENTEAFF
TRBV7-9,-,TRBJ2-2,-,TGTGCCAGCAGCTTAGTTTCCGGGCAAGACACCGGGGAGCTGTTTTTT,CASSLVSGQDTGELFF
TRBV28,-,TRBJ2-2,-,TGTGCCAGCAGTCCCGTAGCCTTGGGGACCGGGGAGCTGTTTTTT,CASSPVALGTGELFF
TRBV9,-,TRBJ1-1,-,TGTGCCAGCAGCGTAGGTCTGGGGAACACTGAAGCTTTCTTT,CASSVGLGNTEAFF
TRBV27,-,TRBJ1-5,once,TGTGCCAGCAGTGCCCAAGGGATTGTATTCAATAGCAATCAGCCCCAGCATTTT,CASSAQGIVFNSNQPQHF
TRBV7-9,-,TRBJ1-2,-,TGTGCCAGCAGCTTAGCAGGGAGGGACTATGGCTACACCTTC,CASSLAGRDYGYTF
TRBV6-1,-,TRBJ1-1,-,TGTGCCAGCAGTGAGGTGGTGGGCAGGGGCACTGAAGCTTTCTTT,CASSEVVGRGTEAFF
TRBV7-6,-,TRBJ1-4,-,TGTGCCAGCAGCGATCCCTGGTCAGGGGACTTGGGTAATGAAAAACTGTTTTTT,CASSDPWSGDLGNEKLFF
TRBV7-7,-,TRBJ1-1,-,TGTGCTAGCAGCTTAGTCAGGGAGGATTTGAACACTGAAGCTTTCTTT,CASSLVREDLNTEAFF
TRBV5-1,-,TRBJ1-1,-,TGCGCCAGCAGCCAGACCAGGGAATTAATCACTGAAGCTTTCTTT,CASSQTRELITEAFF
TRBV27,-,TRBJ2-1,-,TGTGCCAGCAGTGTAGAGCACGGGACCGAGACATATGAGCAGTTCTTC,CASSVEHGTETYEQFF
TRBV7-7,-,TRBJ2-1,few,TGTGCTAGCAGCTTAGGGGAGTGGGCCTACAATGAGCAGTTCTTC,CASSLGEWAYNEQFF
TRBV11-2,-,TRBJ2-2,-,TGTGCAACGGGACGGAACACCGGGGAGCTGTTTTTT,CATGRNTGELFF
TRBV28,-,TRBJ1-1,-,TGTGCCAGCAGTTTGGATTTGACAAGGGGACTGAACACTGAAGCTTTCTTT,CASSLDLTRGLNTEAFF
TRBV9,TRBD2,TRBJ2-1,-,TGTGCCAGCAGCACCGTCCTTTACTCCGGGACTAGTCCAATCATCGAGCAGTTCTTC,CASSTVLYSGTSPIIEQFF
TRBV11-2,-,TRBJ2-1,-,TGTGCCAGCAGGACAGCTAGCGACTCCTACAATGAGCAGTTCTTC,CASRTASDSYNEQFF
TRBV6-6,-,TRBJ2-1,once,TGTGCCAGCAGCCCGGGCCCCTACAATGAGCAGTTCTTC,CASSPGPYNEQFF
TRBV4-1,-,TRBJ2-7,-,TGCGCCAGCAGCCAAGATTCGTCCTACGAGCAGTACTTC,CASSQDSSYEQYF
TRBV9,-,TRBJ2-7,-,TGTGCCAGCAGCTACCAATCCGGGACGGATCCCTACGAGCAGTACTTC,CASSYQSGTDPYEQYF
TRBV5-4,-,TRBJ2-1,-,TGTGCCAGCAGGCGGGAAAGCAATGAGCAGTTCTTC,CASRRESNEQFF
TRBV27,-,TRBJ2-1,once,TGTGCCAGCAGTCCCTCGAGGGGGGGAGGCAATGAGCAGTTCTTC,CASSPSRGGGNEQFF
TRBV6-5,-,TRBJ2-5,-,TGTGCCAGCAGTAATCCCGATCACGGGGAGACCCAGTACTTC,CASSNPDHGETQYF
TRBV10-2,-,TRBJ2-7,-,TGCGCCAGCAGTGAGGGCAGGGACTACGAGCAGTACTTC,CASSEGRDYEQYF
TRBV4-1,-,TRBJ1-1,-,TGCGCCAGCAGCCAGCCCGGTTCGGGTGACACTGAAGCTTTCTTT,CASSQPGSGDTEAFF
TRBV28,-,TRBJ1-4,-,TGTGCCAGCAACCTAGGGAGGGGCCGAAATGAAAAACTGTTTTTT,CASNLGRGRNEKLFF
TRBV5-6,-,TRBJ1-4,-,TGTGCCAGCAGCCCGGGGGGCGGCGGCCTTAATGAAAAACTGTTTTTT,CASSPGGGGLNEKLFF
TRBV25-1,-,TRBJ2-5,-,TGTGCCAGCAGTGACGGGTCCACGGAGACCCAGTACTTC,CASSDGSTETQYF
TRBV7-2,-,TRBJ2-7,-,TGTGCCAGCACTCCAGGGCCCCCTAACGAGCAGTACTTC,CASTPGPPNEQYF
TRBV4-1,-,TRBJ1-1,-,TGCGCCAGCAGCCAAGAAGAATGGTTGAACGCTGAAGCTTTCTTT,CASSQEEWLNAEAFF
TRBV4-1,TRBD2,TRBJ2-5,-,TGCGCCAGCAGCCCCGAGGAGGGACTAGCGGGGCGTCAAGAGACCCAGTACTTC,CASSPEEGLAGRQETQYF
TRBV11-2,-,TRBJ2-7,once,TGTGCCAGCAGCTTTGGAACAGGGAGGTACGAGCAGTACTTC,CASSFGTGRYEQYF